This T cell receptor beta chain was found in a study of human T cells and chemical hapten exposure. Overall study results and limits: Patch test score rose with PT1 expanded TCR count, significant at thresholds 8, 16 and 32, not 4.

Via MiXCR, TCRdb re-called the RACE reads, giving one row per CDR3 protein. In the table there are 350,000 to 400,000 distinct CDR3 sequences, roughly 5.3% of which are singletons. The CDR3 totals 17 residues. CDR1 and CDR2 (germline): SGHDN, FVKESK. V shed 3 bases and J shed 2 bases, with 18 bases lying between them. This clonotype was seen many times. Antigen unknown. The time point here: pre-sensitization, week 0. Treatment indicated: therapeutic diphenylcyclopropenone sensitization with weekly scalp DPC. This chain uses TRBV14 with TRBJ2-3; D is perhaps TRBD2 (6 bases). This TCR was sampled from a woman between 45 and 65 years old with alopecia areata. Some clones in this sample may be carry-over from other donors' samples. This material consisted of whole blood, taken in connection with sensitization to the hapten diphenylcyclopropenone (DPC). This CDR3 is CASSQFAGTTYTDTQYF. As DNA, the CDR3 is TGTGCCAGCAGCCAGTTTGCGGGAACGACTTACACAGATACGCAGTATTTT.